This T cell receptor beta chain was recorded in a study of blood T cell repertoires in COVID-19. Germline CDR1 and CDR2: LNHDA and SQIVND (reference sequence). V was pared by 7 bases and J by 3 bases, with 12 bases between. The CDR3 is 14 residues long. Produced via immunoSEQ multiplex PCR; TCRdb's table is partial and in-frame only. The sample includes about 78,000 clones, about 88% of them seen just once. The chain uses TRBV19 and TRBJ1-4; the D gene is possibly TRBD1 (6 bases). This TCR came from a man aged 65 to 85 with active or convalescent COVID-19. Material for sequencing was peripheral blood. CDR3 loop: CASTLDSSNEKLFF. The CDR3 DNA follows: TGTGCCAGTACCCTGGACAGTTCTAATGAAAAACTGTTTTTT. Full variable domain (rest looked up from reference TRBV19 and TRBJ1-4): DGGITQSPKYLFRKEGQNVTLSCEQNLNHDAMYWYRQDPGQGLRLIYYSQIVNDFQKGDIAEGYSVSREKKESFPLTVTSAQKNPTAFYLCASTLDSSNEKLFFGSGTQLSVL.